A single sample is the source of the 6 T cell receptor beta chains below, sequenced in a study of T cells in tumors after PD-1 blockade. Sequenced by immunoSEQ multiplex PCR; TCRdb stores in-frame clones only, minus some. Of roughly 8,200 clones listed, about 59% are singletons. Source: tumor tissue, taken after anti-PD-1 treatment. These receptors all stem from a human donor with basal cell carcinoma.

CDR3 region: CASSPGQGGSPLHF. Written as DNA, the CDR3 is TGTGCCAGCAGCCCCGGCCAGGGTGGCTCACCCCTCCACTTT. The chain links TRBV3-1 (or the pseudogene TRBV3-2) to TRBJ1-6; possibly TRBD1 for D (5 bases). There are 14 residues in the CDR3. In germline, CDR1 is LGHDT, CDR2 YNNKEL (reference sequence). V lost 4 bases to trimming and J lost 10 bases, with 14 bases between them.

This clone is a singleton in its sample. The rearrangement uses TRBV14 and TRBJ2-3, with D tentatively TRBD1 (7 bases). The CDR3 is 16 amino acids. The V gene lost 4 bases and the J gene lost 4 bases, with 18 bases spanning the gap. Germline loops: CDR1 SGHDN, CDR2 FVKESK. In DNA, the CDR3 is TGTGCCAGCAGCCGTCCTAGACAGGGAGGAGCAGATACGCAGTATTTT. This gives the protein CASSRPRQGGADTQYF.

V usage is TRBV19 and J usage is TRBJ1-6; 8 nucleotides line up with TRBD1. This CDR3 comprises 14 residues. The germline V gene has CDR1 LNHDA and CDR2 SQIVND (reference sequence). V gave up 5 bases and J gave up 7 bases; unmatched junction bases: 4. DNA of the CDR3: TGTGCCAGTAGTGGGCGGGACAGGAATTCACCCCTCCACTTT. Amino acids: CASSGRDRNSPLHF.

This sequence joins TRBV4-1 and TRBJ1-4; D is ambiguous. V lost 3 bases and J lost 3, with 11 bases in between. Per the germline V gene, CDR1 is MGHRA and CDR2 is YSYEKL. The CDR3 covers 15 residues. The CDR3 loop is CASSQPLMANEKLFF. The CDR3 DNA follows: TGCGCCAGCAGCCAGCCTTTGATGGCTAATGAAAAACTGTTTTTT.

The chain links TRBV2 to TRBJ1-1; perhaps TRBD1 as D (6 bases). Germline V gene lookup returns CDR1 SNHLY and CDR2 FYNNEI. This CDR3 is built from 13 residues. V gave up 6 bases and J gave up 2 bases, with 10 bases separating them. For the CDR3, the DNA is TGTGCCAGCAGCCGACAGGTAAACACTGAAGCTTTCTTT. Residues: CASSRQVNTEAFF.

This CDR3 reads CASSLTATGELFF. The CDR3 DNA follows: TGCGCCAGCAGCTTGACAGCTACCGGGGAGCTGTTTTTT. The J gene is TRBJ2-2, the V gene TRBV5-1; unclear D gene. V lost 1 base and J lost 5, with 6 bases in between. The CDR3 consists of 13 residues. Germline V gene sequence: CDR1 SGHRS, CDR2 YFSETQ.